One and the same sample provided the 25 T cell receptor beta chains below, sequenced in a study of sequential checkpoint blockade in melanoma. Generated by immunoSEQ multiplex PCR, the TCRdb table keeps only in-frame clones and is missing some. The sample lists some 17,000 clones, around 76% seen once, with approximately 35% in the top ten. Treatment defined: randomized to nivolumab then ipilimumab (arm A) or the reverse (arm B). The sequences come from CD8+ T cells sorted from blood (inferred from file names), collected from a patient given nivolumab and ipilimumab in sequence. All receptors come from a human donor with melanoma.

The chain uses TRBV29-1 and TRBJ2-3, with D uncertain. Germline CDR1 SQVTM, CDR2 ANQGSEA. This CDR3 is built from 10 residues. Deletions cut 5 bases from V and 5 bases from J, with 5 bases between. The CDR3 nucleotides read TGCAGCGTTTTAATAGATACGCAGTATTTT. Translating it yields CSVLIDTQYF.

This chain links TRBV7-9 with TRBJ2-7; 8 bases align to TRBD2. The J segment lost 6 bases and the V segment lost 5 bases, leaving 6 bases of the junction unmatched. The germline gives CDR1 SEHNR, CDR2 FQNEAQ (reference sequence). This CDR3 has 13 amino acids. CDR3 loop: CASSPRGGVEQYF. The CDR3 DNA reads TGTGCCAGCAGCCCCCGGGGGGGGGTCGAGCAGTACTTC.

The chain recombines TRBV28 with TRBJ2-2, with 7 nucleotides matching TRBD1. Trimming removed 7 bases from V and 0 bases from J; junction bases left unmatched: 14. Germline V lookup: CDR1 MDHEN, CDR2 SYDVKM. The CDR3 length is 18 residues. The CDR3 here is CASKRTGTAYSNTGELFF. CDR3 nucleotide sequence: TGTGCCAGCAAGCGCACGGGGACAGCCTACTCGAACACCGGGGAGCTGTTTTTT.

V gene TRBV4-3 combines with J gene TRBJ2-1, with 8 bases lining up with TRBD2. The CDR3 length is 18 residues. Germline values: CDR1 LGHNA, CDR2 YSLEER. Trimming cost V 1 base and J 6 bases; bases outside gene matches: 14. DNA for the CDR3: TGCGCCAGCAGCCAAGCCCAGCCGGGGACTAGATACGGCAATGAGCAGTTCTTC. Residues: CASSQAQPGTRYGNEQFF.

The chain couples TRBV27 to TRBJ2-2; TRBD2 agrees at 12 bases. V shed 7 bases and J 5 bases; nucleotides not matched to a gene: 8. This CDR3 comprises 16 residues. CDR1 is MNHEY, CDR2 SMNVEV, per germline (reference sequence). This CDR3 reads CASTLLAGGGTGELFF. The CDR3 DNA reads TGTGCCAGCACCCTACTAGCGGGAGGAGGAACCGGGGAGCTGTTTTTT.

The rearrangement links TRBV28 to TRBJ1-5; D is uncertain. CDR1 is MDHEN, CDR2 SYDVKM, per germline. The CDR3 extends over 16 amino acids. The germline V and J ends were trimmed by 5 bases and 0 bases, with 14 bases remaining between them. The CDR3 protein is CASSKGEAYSNQPQHF. For the CDR3, the DNA is TGTGCCAGCAGTAAAGGAGAGGCATATAGCAATCAGCCCCAGCATTTT.

The chain employs TRBV19 and TRBJ1-1, with 8 positions matching TRBD1. This CDR3 has 14 amino acids. The J segment lost 4 bases and the V segment lost 3 bases, leaving 4 bases of the junction unmatched. CDR1 LNHDA and CDR2 SQIVND come from the germline V gene (reference sequence). CDR3 sequence (DNA): TGTGCCAGTAGTATCCGAGGGACAGGCACTGAAGCTTTCTTT. This encodes CASSIRGTGTEAFF.

This chain uses TRBV19 with TRBJ1-5; unclear D gene. From germline, CDR1 is LNHDA and CDR2 SQIVND (reference sequence). V was clipped by 2 bases and J by 0 bases, with 11 bases between them. CDR3 size: 16 residues. CDR3 bases: TGTGCCAGTAGTATATTGGGCGCCTTTAGCAATCAGCCCCAGCATTTT. Its protein is CASSILGAFSNQPQHF.

The rearrangement uses TRBV7-9 and TRBJ1-1; D unresolved. Germline V gives CDR1 SEHNR, CDR2 FQNEAQ (reference sequence). This CDR3 is built from 17 residues. Trimming took 5 bases from V and 1 from J, leaving 20 bases between them. CDR3 sequence: CASSPVVVEATNTEAFF. The CDR3 nucleotides read TGTGCCAGCAGCCCGGTGGTGGTCGAGGCTACGAACACTGAAGCTTTCTTT.

J is TRBJ2-5 and V is TRBV10-2; D gene ambiguous. This CDR3 comprises 13 residues. CDR1 is WSHSY, CDR2 SAAADI, per germline. Trimming removed 2 bases at V and 1 base at J, with 5 bases between. The CDR3 nucleotides read TGCGCCAGCAGTGAGCAAGCCCAAGAGACCCAGTACTTC. It translates to CASSEQAQETQYF.

The chain links TRBV28 to TRBJ1-1; D not certain. The CDR3 is 14 residues long. Trimming pared 6 bases from V and 6 bases from J, leaving 17 bases between. Germline CDR1 is MDHEN and CDR2 is SYDVKM. The CDR3 nucleotides are TGTGCCAGCAGCCCCCTGGGAGGTGATGCTGAAGCTTTCTTT. Amino acids: CASSPLGGDAEAFF.

The chain is built from TRBV7-2 and TRBJ2-2, with D perhaps TRBD2 (6 bases). Trimming removed 0 bases at V and 5 bases at J, with 13 bases between. The CDR3 contains 16 residues. Germline V lookup: CDR1 SGHTA, CDR2 FQGNSA. This CDR3 reads CASSLAETSLTGELFF. The CDR3 DNA is TGTGCCAGCAGCTTAGCAGAAACTAGCTTAACCGGGGAGCTGTTTTTT.

This sequence joins TRBV27 and TRBJ2-7; the D gene is possibly TRBD1 (5 bases). Germline values: CDR1 MNHEY, CDR2 SMNVEV (reference sequence). With 1 base removed from V and 6 bases from J, the gap between germline ends came to 13 bases. The length of the CDR3 is 14 residues. CDR3 sequence reads: CASSLWPQGLEQYF. For the CDR3, the DNA is TGTGCCAGCAGTTTATGGCCCCAGGGTCTCGAGCAGTACTTC.

The chain combines TRBV10-3 with TRBJ2-3; D may be TRBD1 (6 bases). The V and J ends lost 2 bases and 2 bases respectively, with 23 bases between them. Germline loops: CDR1 ENHRY, CDR2 SYGVKD. The CDR3 totals 19 residues. The chain's CDR3 is CAISEPGHELSYNTDTQYF. The CDR3 DNA is TGTGCCATCAGTGAGCCGGGACACGAACTTTCCTATAACACAGATACGCAGTATTTT.

This clone showed up just a few times. The chain recombines TRBV27 with TRBJ2-5; D is unclear. Near its end, the DNA agrees better with TRBJ2-7, so the J call may be wrong. From germline, CDR1 is MNHEY and CDR2 SMNVEV (reference sequence). The CDR3 runs 14 residues. DNA for the CDR3: TGTGCCAGCAGTTTATCGGGCCAGTCCAACGAGCAGTACTTC. Translation: CASSLSGQSNEQYF.

The chain couples TRBV15 to TRBJ2-5, with 8 bases lining up with TRBD1. CDR1 is LNHNV, CDR2 YYDKDF, per germline (reference sequence). CDR3 length: 14 amino acids. V gave up 5 bases and J gave up 1 base; unmatched junction bases: 3. CDR3 residues: CATSADRVQETQYF. The CDR3 region has the DNA TGTGCCACCAGCGCGGACAGGGTCCAAGAGACCCAGTACTTC.

This clone showed up just a few times. The DNA for the CDR3 is TGTGCCAGCAGGCCGGGGGGCGGACTTGGGGGAGAGCAGTTCTTC. Translating gives CASRPGGGLGGEQFF. J is TRBJ2-1 and V is TRBV6-6, with D perhaps matching TRBD2 (7 bases). Germline V CDR1 and CDR2: MNHNY, SVGAGI (reference sequence). The CDR3 is made up of 15 amino acids. Trimming left V 6 bases short and J 10 bases short, with 22 bases between.

The CDR3 DNA reads TGTGCCAGCAGCGCCTCCTTGGGGGCCTATGAATACAATGAGCAGTTCTTC. Protein sequence: CASSASLGAYEYNEQFF. The rearrangement joins TRBV6-4 to TRBJ2-1, with a tentative D call TRBD1 (6 bases). CDR1 MRHNA and CDR2 SNTAGT come from the germline V gene. Trimming shortened V by 6 bases and J by 4 bases, and 22 bases separated the two germline ends. This CDR3 is 17 amino acids long.

The chain couples TRBV7-9 to TRBJ2-7; 9 positions agree with TRBD1. The V gene's germline CDR1 is SEHNR and CDR2 FQNEAQ (reference sequence). Losses at the gene ends were 2 bases for V and 6 bases for J; bases not matched to a gene: 8. The CDR3 covers 15 residues. In DNA, the CDR3 is TGTGCCAGCAGCTTACCGGGACAGGGTTCGGGCGAGCAGTACTTC. Its translation: CASSLPGQGSGEQYF.

The CDR3 here is CASSRGTDQETQYF. The CDR3 DNA is TGTGCCAGCAGCCGCGGGACGGACCAAGAGACCCAGTACTTC. The rearrangement uses TRBV13 and TRBJ2-5; D perhaps matches TRBD2 (6 bases). V lost 5 bases, J lost 0 bases, and 10 bases lay in between. This CDR3 contains 14 residues. CDR1 and CDR2 (germline): PRHDT, FYEKMQ (reference sequence).

J is TRBJ2-1 and V is TRBV7-6; 7 positions match TRBD2. Germline lookup yields CDR1 SGHVS and CDR2 FNYEAQ. The CDR3 runs 17 residues. Germline trimming cut 1 base from V and 4 bases from J; bases unmatched to any gene: 10. The CDR3 loop is CASSLEPAGSVYNEQFF. CDR3 DNA: TGTGCCAGCAGCTTAGAGCCAGCGGGGAGTGTTTACAATGAGCAGTTCTTC.

The V and J genes are TRBV6-1 and TRBJ1-2; D is possibly TRBD1 (5 bases). The V and J ends lost 0 bases and 3 bases respectively, with 11 bases between them. This CDR3 region has 15 residues. Germline CDR1 reads MNHNS; CDR2 reads SASEGT. CDR3 sequence reads: CASSEADGDYYGYTF. CDR3 nucleotide sequence: TGTGCCAGCAGTGAAGCTGACGGGGACTACTATGGCTACACCTTC.

Turning to this clone: At one of its ends the junction is not consistent with the germline gene, which may arise from a read error. DNA for the CDR3: TGTGCCAGCAGTGATCGACAGGCTCCTTACGGGCAGTACTTC. Translating gives CASSDRQAPYGQYF. V is TRBV25-1 and J is TRBJ2-7, with D possibly being TRBD1 (6 bases). Germline V gene data show CDR1 as MGHDK and CDR2 as SYGVNS. The CDR3 length is 14 residues.

The table lists this clone with a few counts. The rearrangement uses TRBV6-9 and TRBJ1-2; D is uncertain. Deletions cut 2 bases from V and 9 bases from J, with 19 bases between. Per germline, CDR1 MNHGY and CDR2 SVAAGI. The CDR3 has 15 amino acids. CDR3 amino acids: CASSYQVPNAIRYTF. DNA of the CDR3: TGTGCCAGCAGTTATCAGGTCCCGAACGCTATCCGCTACACCTTC.

V usage is TRBV2 and J usage is TRBJ2-5, with D uncertain. The length of the CDR3 is 14 residues. Germline assignment: CDR1 SNHLY and CDR2 FYNNEI. V was pared by 1 base and J by 5 bases, with 11 bases between. DNA for the CDR3: TGTGCCAGCAGTGAAGTAGCTAATGTGGAGACCCAGTACTTC. Translation gives CASSEVANVETQYF.